One and the same sample provided the 15 T cell receptor beta chains below, sequenced in a study of neurological immune-mediated disorders (dated by TCRdb to between 2018 and 2021). To prepare the library, 5' RACE was applied. The sequencer listed for this sample is Illumina HiSeq 2500. In TCRdb, the public reads were trimmed at Q25 with fastp and aligned with MiXCR, with productive beta chains retained. Every entry covers one CDR3 protein and lists the most common genes and DNA from its rows. The sample table holds roughly 60,000 distinct CDR3 sequences, of which less than 4% were seen once. The top ten hold under 2.5% of the sample. Specimen: PBMCs. The receptors stem from a woman aged 45-65 years with multiple sclerosis.

This clonotype was seen many times. The rearrangement joins TRBV7-2 to TRBJ1-2; possibly TRBD1 for D (6 bases). There are 13 residues in the CDR3. V was pared by 2 bases and J by 7 bases, with 11 bases between. CDR1 is SGHTA, CDR2 FQGNSA, per germline. CDR3 sequence reads: CASSLQGRSGYTF. CDR3 in DNA: TGTGCCAGCAGCTTACAGGGGAGGAGTGGCTACACCTTC.

Only one count was recorded for this clonotype. The V gene is TRBV5-5, the J gene TRBJ1-3, with D maybe TRBD1 (5 bases). V dropped 0 bases and J dropped 2 bases, with 9 bases sitting between them. This CDR3 comprises 15 residues. Germline values: CDR1 SGHKS, CDR2 YYEKEE (reference sequence). The CDR3 nucleotides are TGTGCCAGCAGCTTGGGAGCAGGGACTGGAAACACCATATATTTT. Amino acids: CASSLGAGTGNTIYF.

This clonotype counts as medium-sized. The V call is TRBV12-3 or TRBV12-4, the J call TRBJ2-7; 8 bases align to TRBD2. The CDR3 runs to 13 residues. V shed 10 bases, J shed 2 bases, and the junction held 7 bases outside the gene matches. The CDR3 protein is CATGGPDPYEQYF. The CDR3 bases are TGTGCCACGGGAGGGCCTGACCCCTACGAGCAGTACTTC.

Many counts were recorded for this clonotype. The chain combines TRBV5-1 with TRBJ2-1; 8 nucleotides match TRBD2. With V trimmed by 1 base and J by 6 bases, 6 bases remained unmatched. Germline V gives CDR1 SGHRS, CDR2 YFSETQ. The CDR3 totals 15 residues. The CDR3, as DNA: TGCGCCAGCAGCTTGCGGGCGGGAGGTGTCAATGAGCAGTTCTTC. Protein sequence: CASSLRAGGVNEQFF. Full variable domain (missing parts from reference TRBV5-1 and TRBJ2-1): KAGVTQTPRYLIKTRGQQVTLSCSPISGHRSVSWYQQTPGQGLQFLFEYFSETQRNKGNFPGRFSGRQFSNSRSEMNVSTLELGDSALYLCASSLRAGGVNEQFFGPGTRLTVL.

This clonotype has a count of ten or more. V and J are TRBV5-5 and TRBJ2-5, with D tentatively TRBD1 (7 bases). The V and J ends lost 0 bases and 5 bases respectively, with 14 bases between them. In germline, CDR1 is SGHKS, CDR2 YYEKEE (reference sequence). This CDR3 spans 15 amino acids. DNA of the CDR3: TGTGCCAGCAGCTTGGTCACCGCAGGGGGGGAGACCCAGTACTTC. Translating gives CASSLVTAGGETQYF.

This clonotype was counted between two and nine times. This could be a read error, since a much larger clone is one nucleotide away. Because the CDR3 is missing its conserved closing phenylalanine or tryptophan, this is likely a read error. This rearrangement joins TRBV5-5 to TRBJ1-2; no clear D gene. V lost 2 bases and J lost 2, with 10 bases in between. Germline V CDR1 and CDR2: SGHKS, YYEKEE (reference sequence). CDR3 length: 14 amino acids. The CDR3 is CASSFLGGNYGYTC. As DNA, the CDR3 is TGTGCCAGCAGCTTTCTGGGAGGGAACTATGGCTACACCTGC.

This clonotype was recorded many times. The chain joins TRBV2 to TRBJ2-1; D assignment may be TRBD1 or TRBD2 (5 bases each). V lost 5 bases, J lost 10 bases, and 12 bases lay in between. CDR3 length: 12 amino acids. Germline lookup yields CDR1 SNHLY and CDR2 FYNNEI. CDR3 DNA: TGTGCCAGCAGTCGGGACGTCTCGGAGCAGTTCTTC. This encodes CASSRDVSEQFF.

This clonotype was picked up many times. The chain carries TRBV5-1 and TRBJ2-5, with D uncertain. Per germline, CDR1 SGHRS and CDR2 YFSETQ. Trimming pared 6 bases from V and 4 bases from J, leaving 13 bases between. This CDR3 contains 13 residues. As DNA, the CDR3 is TGCGCCAGCACGGTCAGTCCAAGAGAGACCCAGTACTTC. Amino acids: CASTVSPRETQYF.

This clonotype appeared many times. This chain's CDR3 is CSAGREYSYNEQFF. CDR3 nucleotides: TGCAGTGCAGGGCGGGAGTACTCCTACAATGAGCAGTTCTTC. This chain connects TRBV20-1 to TRBJ2-1; 7 bases are shared with TRBD2. Looked up from germline, CDR1 is DFQATT and CDR2 is SNEGSKA (reference sequence). J was trimmed by 0 bases and V by 6 bases; bases with no gene match: 5. This CDR3 has 14 residues.

This clonotype was observed many times. The V and J genes are TRBV20-1 and TRBJ1-2; 8 nucleotides align to TRBD1. This CDR3 spans 14 amino acids. Germline-derived CDR1 and CDR2 are DFQATT and SNEGSKA (reference sequence). J gave up 7 bases and V 0 bases, and 7 bases lay outside the gene matches. In DNA, the CDR3 is TGCAGTGCTAGAGATTCCGGACAGGGAGGTGGCTACACCTTC. The encoded protein is CSARDSGQGGGYTF.

This clonotype was detected ten times or more. The genes are TRBV10-3 and TRBJ2-7; perhaps TRBD1 as D (6 bases). This CDR3 has 16 amino acids. The ends were cut back, 6 bases at V and 1 base at J, with 19 bases in the middle. Germline assignment: CDR1 ENHRY and CDR2 SYGVKD. This chain's CDR3 is CAIRPSAGTYSYEQYF. In nucleotides, the CDR3 is TGTGCCATCAGACCAAGCGCCGGGACATATTCCTACGAGCAGTACTTC.

In its sample, this clonotype was seen many times. The chain carries TRBV5-1 and TRBJ2-3, with 11 nucleotides matching TRBD1. Per the germline V gene, CDR1 is SGHRS and CDR2 is YFSETQ. With V trimmed by 5 bases and J by 4 bases, 3 bases remained unmatched. CDR3 length equals 14 residues. The CDR3 coding sequence is TGCGCCAGCAGTAGGACAGGGGGCGCAGATACGCAGTATTTT. Protein sequence: CASSRTGGADTQYF. The full variable domain, in which reference TRBV5-1 and TRBJ2-3 provide the parts outside the CDR3, is KAGVTQTPRYLIKTRGQQVTLSCSPISGHRSVSWYQQTPGQGLQFLFEYFSETQRNKGNFPGRFSGRQFSNSRSEMNVSTLELGDSALYLCASSRTGGADTQYFGPGTRLTVL.

This clonotype was picked up many times. V gene TRBV5-1 combines with J gene TRBJ2-1; 13 bases fit TRBD2. Germline CDR1 reads SGHRS; CDR2 reads YFSETQ. Unmatched junction bases numbered 2, after V lost 0 bases and J lost 5 bases. The CDR3 loop spans 16 amino acids. The CDR3 nucleotides read TGCGCCAGCAGCTTGGAACTAGCGGGAGGGAACAATGAGCAGTTCTTC. Translation gives CASSLELAGGNNEQFF.

This clonotype was counted at least ten times. V is TRBV5-1 and J is TRBJ2-7, with D possibly TRBD1 on 6 matching bases. This CDR3 is 15 amino acids long. V gave up 0 bases and J gave up 0 bases, with 10 bases separating them. Germline V lookup: CDR1 SGHRS, CDR2 YFSETQ. The CDR3 reads CASSLEGQSSYEQYF. CDR3 sequence (DNA): TGCGCCAGCAGCTTGGAAGGACAGAGCTCCTACGAGCAGTACTTC.

In this sample, this clonotype turned up many times. The chain employs TRBV24-1 and TRBJ2-5; tentative D call: TRBD1 (6 bases). Germline V lookup: CDR1 KGHDR, CDR2 SFDVKD. There are 14 residues in the CDR3. V was shortened by 5 bases and J by 5 bases, with 14 bases between the two germline ends. CDR3 region: CATSASQGYETQYF. The CDR3 DNA sequence: TGTGCCACCAGTGCTTCACAGGGATATGAGACCCAGTACTTC.